These 30 T cell receptor beta chains were all obtained from the same sample, sequenced in a study of spatial heterogeneity in lung cancer. Stated time point: sample taken at primary tumor resection. One entry per CDR3 protein results from TCRdb running MiXCR on the 5' RACE reads. The table lists about 11,000 distinct CDR3 sequences, 6.3% of them singletons. Material: PBMCs, obtained at surgery. The receptors were gathered from a male donor with early-stage non-small cell lung cancer.

Sample share makes this clonotype medium-sized. The gene calls are TRBV29-1 and TRBJ1-2; 7 positions match TRBD1. The junction had 7 bases not matched to a gene; V was cut back by 5 bases and J by 7 bases. The CDR3 has 12 amino acids. Germline V gives CDR1 SQVTM, CDR2 ANQGSEA. CDR3 bases: TGCAGCGTTTGGACAGGCCCGTCTGGCTACACCTTC. Translated, it gives CSVWTGPSGYTF.

This clonotype has more than one count but fewer than ten. The J gene is TRBJ2-3, the V gene TRBV28, with TRBD2 matching over 10 bases. Trimming took 3 bases from V and 4 from J; bases not matched to a gene: 7. CDR3 size: 16 residues. Per germline, CDR1 MDHEN and CDR2 SYDVKM. Written as DNA, the CDR3 is TGTGCCAGCAGTTTTTCCCTAGCGGGAGTGGCAGATACGCAGTATTTT. This encodes CASSFSLAGVADTQYF. Supplemented by reference TRBV28 and TRBJ2-3, the full variable domain reads DVKVTQSSRYLVKRTGEKVFLECVQDMDHENMFWYRQDPGLGLRLIYFSYDVKMKEKGDIPEGYSVSREKKERFSLILESASTNQTSMYLCASSFSLAGVADTQYFGPGTRLTVL.

This clonotype was counted ten times or more. The DNA for the CDR3 is TGTGCCATTCGACGGACCGGGGAGCTGTTTTTT. Translating gives CAIRRTGELFF. J is TRBJ2-2 and V is TRBV27; D uncertain. Trimming cost V 10 bases and J 5 bases, with 8 bases left between them. The CDR3 runs to 11 residues. Germline CDR1 and CDR2: MNHEY and SMNVEV (reference sequence).

By share, this clonotype ranks as medium-sized (0.01 to 0.1%). The chain links TRBV5-4 to TRBJ2-5; TRBD2 matches 10 bases. Germline V gene data show CDR1 as SGHNT and CDR2 as YYREEE (reference sequence). Germline trimming cut 5 bases from V and 2 bases from J; bases unmatched to any gene: 6. This CDR3 is built from 15 residues. The CDR3 sequence: CASRPVAGGQETQYF. The CDR3 DNA is TGTGCCAGCAGGCCTGTAGCGGGGGGACAAGAGACCCAGTACTTC. The variable domain in full, with the rest retrieved from reference TRBV5-4 and TRBJ2-5, is ETGVTQSPTHLIKTRGQQVTLRCSSQSGHNTVSWYQQALGQGPQFIFQYYREEENGRGNFPPRFSGLQFPNYSSELNVNALELDDSALYLCASRPVAGGQETQYFGPGTRLLVL.

This clonotype is medium-sized in the sample. In DNA form, the CDR3 reads TGTGCCAGCAGTTTAAGCCAGGGGGTAACAGATACGCAGTATTTT. It encodes CASSLSQGVTDTQYF. The rearrangement joins TRBV28 to TRBJ2-3; the match to TRBD1 covers 7 bases. J gave up 3 bases and V 2 bases, and 5 bases lay outside the gene matches. Germline lookup yields CDR1 MDHEN and CDR2 SYDVKM. This CDR3 contains 15 residues.

This clonotype was recorded many times. The rearrangement joins TRBV10-3 to TRBJ2-3; 8 bases fit TRBD1. This CDR3 comprises 15 residues. V lost 6 bases and J lost 2; bases outside the gene matches: 7. The germline gives CDR1 ENHRY, CDR2 SYGVKD. CDR3 loop: CAISPTGAATDTQYF. The DNA of the CDR3 is TGTGCCATCAGCCCGACAGGGGCCGCCACAGATACGCAGTATTTT.

This clonotype has a count of ten or more. The V and J genes are TRBV9 and TRBJ2-1; 9 positions match TRBD2. The CDR3 is 14 amino acids. Germline trimming cut 3 bases from V and 10 bases from J; bases unmatched to any gene: 8. Germline V gene sequence: CDR1 SGDLS, CDR2 YYNGEE. CDR3 nucleotide sequence: TGTGCCAGCAGCGGGGGACTAGCCCAGTGGGAGCAGTTCTTC. Amino acids: CASSGGLAQWEQFF.

This clonotype was picked up a small number of times. V gene TRBV29-1 combines with J gene TRBJ2-7; 7 nucleotides line up with TRBD1. The CDR3 length is 13 residues. The trim removed 4 bases at V and 1 base at J, leaving 4 bases unmatched. Germline V lookup: CDR1 SQVTM, CDR2 ANQGSEA. The CDR3 sequence: CSVGTGDSYEQYF. The CDR3 region has the DNA TGCAGCGTTGGTACAGGGGATTCCTACGAGCAGTACTTC.

This clonotype was recorded many times. J is TRBJ1-4 and V is TRBV5-1; weak D call: TRBD1 (5 bases). The germline V gene has CDR1 SGHRS and CDR2 YFSETQ. V was clipped by 4 bases and J by 1 base, with 8 bases between them. The CDR3 has 14 amino acids. The CDR3 coding sequence is TGCGCCAGCAGCATGACAGAAACTAATGAAAAACTGTTTTTT. Its protein is CASSMTETNEKLFF.

This clonotype was seen only a few times. The chain combines TRBV5-1 with TRBJ2-1; 11 bases are shared with TRBD2. The germline CDR1 and CDR2 sequences are SGHRS and YFSETQ. The CDR3 has 16 residues. V gave up 1 base and J gave up 8 bases; unmatched junction bases: 8. The CDR3 loop is CASSLPTSGNPDEQFF. The CDR3 region has the DNA TGCGCCAGCAGCTTGCCGACTAGCGGGAACCCAGATGAGCAGTTCTTC. The full variable domain, rest sourced from reference TRBV5-1 and TRBJ2-1, is KAGVTQTPRYLIKTRGQQVTLSCSPISGHRSVSWYQQTPGQGLQFLFEYFSETQRNKGNFPGRFSGRQFSNSRSEMNVSTLELGDSALYLCASSLPTSGNPDEQFFGPGTRLTVL.

This chain links TRBV29-1 with TRBJ2-7, with a tentative D call TRBD1 (6 bases). Trimming took 6 bases from V and 3 from J, leaving 9 bases between them. The V gene's germline CDR1 is SQVTM and CDR2 ANQGSEA. The CDR3 runs to 11 residues. The DNA of the CDR3 is TGCAGCGTGACAGGCGGCTACGAGCAGTACTTC. Translating gives CSVTGGYEQYF.

There are many counts of this clonotype. The chain uses TRBV20-1 and TRBJ2-3; 10 positions match TRBD2. CDR1 DFQATT and CDR2 SNEGSKA come from the germline V gene (reference sequence). This CDR3 has 16 residues. J lost 5 bases, V lost 6 bases, and 14 bases had no gene match. This CDR3 reads CSAERNRRLAGDTQYF. In DNA form, the CDR3 reads TGCAGTGCCGAGCGAAACCGAAGACTAGCGGGAGATACGCAGTATTTT.

By share of the sample, this clonotype is medium-sized. This rearrangement joins TRBV20-1 to TRBJ1-2; TRBD1 matches 7 bases. This CDR3 region has 13 residues. The germline V gene encodes CDR1 DFQATT and CDR2 SNEGSKA (reference sequence). Trimming at V came to 6 bases and at J to 9 bases, leaving 13 bases not matched to a gene. The CDR3 bases are TGCAGTGCCGGGTCCTTCGACAGGGATAGCTACACCTTC. Amino acid sequence: CSAGSFDRDSYTF.

The chain couples TRBV5-1 to TRBJ2-1, with 16 bases matching TRBD2. V dropped 0 bases and J dropped 8; count of bases not matched to a gene: 8. Germline CDR1 is SGHRS and CDR2 is YFSETQ. The CDR3 contains 18 residues. For the CDR3, the DNA is TGCGCCAGCAGCTTGGGCGGGACTAGCGGGAGGGCCGGGGATGAGCAGTTCTTC. Translated, it gives CASSLGGTSGRAGDEQFF.

This clonotype has ten or more counts. The rearrangement uses TRBV4-1 and TRBJ1-1, with D maybe TRBD1 (5 bases). Deletions cut 4 bases from V and 4 bases from J, with 13 bases between. The CDR3 consists of 14 residues. CDR1 is MGHRA, CDR2 YSYEKL, per germline. This CDR3 is CASSPPGAGTEAFF. The CDR3 DNA sequence: TGCGCCAGCAGCCCCCCCGGGGCGGGCACTGAAGCTTTCTTT.

The CDR3 loop reads CASSSSGGAAEAFF. Written as DNA, the CDR3 is TGTGCCAGCAGCTCCTCCGGTGGGGCAGCTGAAGCTTTCTTT. This rearrangement joins TRBV5-6 to TRBJ1-1; possible D gene TRBD1, 5 bases. With 3 bases removed from V and 6 bases from J, the gap between germline ends came to 15 bases. Germline CDR1 reads SGHDT; CDR2 reads YYEEEE. This CDR3 comprises 14 residues.

V usage is TRBV27 and J usage is TRBJ2-3, with a tentative D call TRBD2 (6 bases). V was cut by 5 bases and J by 4 bases, with 10 bases left in between. The CDR3 sequence is 13 residues long. Germline loops: CDR1 MNHEY, CDR2 SMNVEV (reference sequence). For the CDR3, the DNA is TGTGCCAGCAGTCCAGGCGGGGCAGATACGCAGTATTTT. Protein product: CASSPGGADTQYF.

This clonotype was counted ten times or more. The chain combines TRBV11-2 with TRBJ2-1; D possibly matches TRBD1 or TRBD2 (5 bases each). The CDR3 is made up of 13 amino acids. The germline gives CDR1 SGHAT, CDR2 FQNNGV. V was pared by 3 bases and J by 6 bases, with 9 bases between. The CDR3 sequence: CASSLVRGNEQFF. In DNA, the CDR3 is TGTGCCAGCAGCTTGGTGAGGGGCAATGAGCAGTTCTTC.

This clonotype was counted at least ten times. A read error may produce the germline difference seen at one junction end. The V gene is TRBV27, the J gene TRBJ2-7, with 8 nucleotides matching TRBD2. The CDR3 sequence is 15 residues long. Germline V gene lookup returns CDR1 MNHEY and CDR2 SMNVEV (reference sequence). In DNA form, the CDR3 reads TGTGTCAGCAGTTTATCGGGAGGGGCATACTACGAGCAGTACTTC. Its protein product is CVSSLSGGAYYEQYF.

This clonotype was observed a handful of times. This rearrangement joins TRBV9 to TRBJ2-5, with D maybe TRBD1 (5 bases). This CDR3 spans 13 amino acids. V was clipped by 2 bases and J by 4 bases, with 9 bases between them. Looked up from germline, CDR1 is SGDLS and CDR2 is YYNGEE. The CDR3 loop reads CASSVGQTETQYF. The CDR3 DNA reads as TGTGCCAGCAGCGTTGGACAAACAGAGACCCAGTACTTC.

V gene TRBV3-1 combines with J gene TRBJ1-4; D remains ambiguous. Per the germline V gene, CDR1 is LGHDT and CDR2 is YNNKEL (reference sequence). Trimming removed 1 base at V and 6 bases at J, with 9 bases between. The CDR3 length is 14 residues. The CDR3 nucleotides are TGTGCCAGCAGCCAAGCGGTTGGGGATGAAAAACTGTTTTTT. Translating gives CASSQAVGDEKLFF. The entire variable domain, with the rest obtained from reference TRBV3-1 and TRBJ1-4, is as follows: DTAVSQTPKYLVTQMGNDKSIKCEQNLGHDTMYWYKQDSKKFLKIMFSYNNKELIINETVPNRFSPKSPDKAHLNLHINSLELGDSAVYFCASSQAVGDEKLFFGSGTQLSVL.

This clonotype appeared many times. The genes are TRBV5-4 and TRBJ1-1; TRBD1 is a possible D gene (6 bases). The CDR3 is 16 amino acids. Trimming removed 1 base at V and 1 base at J, with 14 bases between. The germline V gene has CDR1 SGHNT and CDR2 YYREEE (reference sequence). CDR3 amino acids: CASSLLTGEENTEAFF. The CDR3 region has the DNA TGTGCCAGCAGCTTGTTGACAGGAGAGGAGAACACTGAAGCTTTCTTT.

This clonotype was detected many times. The V and J genes are TRBV20-1 and TRBJ1-1; 10 bases agree with TRBD1. V gave up 3 bases and J gave up 7 bases; unmatched junction bases: 11. The V gene's germline CDR1 is DFQATT and CDR2 SNEGSKA (reference sequence). The CDR3 length is 15 residues. The DNA for the CDR3 is TGCAGTGCTAGTCCCGGGACAGGGGCTTCAATTGAAGCTTTCTTT. It is translated as CSASPGTGASIEAFF.

This clonotype has only one observation. Since a much larger clone is just one base distant, this may be a read error. The chain employs TRBV27 and TRBJ2-1; D perhaps matches TRBD1 (5 bases). The germline V and J ends were trimmed by 4 bases and 3 bases, with 16 bases remaining between them. The CDR3 spans 16 residues. CDR1 MNHEY and CDR2 SMNVEV come from the germline V gene (reference sequence). CDR3 sequence: CASSSLTVPNYNEQFF. The CDR3 nucleotides are TGTGCCAGCAGTTCACTGACAGTGCCGAACTACAATGAGCAGTTCTTC.

In regard to this clonotype: A single base separates this from a much larger clone, so it may be a read error. The genes are TRBV29-1 and TRBJ2-7, with TRBD2 identical over 7 bases. The CDR3 extends over 12 amino acids. In germline, CDR1 is SQVTM, CDR2 ANQGSEA. This CDR3 is CIVEGEGYEQYF. CDR3 bases: TGCATCGTTGAAGGGGAGGGGTACGAGCAGTACTTC.

This clonotype has a count of ten or more. The genes are TRBV4-1 and TRBJ2-1; 11 nucleotides match TRBD2. V lost 1 base to trimming and J lost 0 bases; unmatched junction nucleotides: 11. Looked up from germline, CDR1 is MGHRA and CDR2 is YSYEKL. This CDR3 contains 20 residues. The CDR3 region has the DNA TGCGCCAGCAGCCAAGTAGGGTCTAGCGGGAGGATAAGCTCCTACAATGAGCAGTTCTTC. It translates to CASSQVGSSGRISSYNEQFF.

The chain couples TRBV13 to TRBJ1-1; D remains unclear. CDR3 size: 14 residues. Germline CDR1 PRHDT, CDR2 FYEKMQ (reference sequence). Trimming cost V 3 bases and J 5 bases, with 13 bases left between them. The CDR3 DNA follows: TGTGCCAGCAGCTTGCGTGGGATCGGAACTGAAGCTTTCTTT. Protein product: CASSLRGIGTEAFF.

The chain combines TRBV6-5 with TRBJ2-1; 11 nucleotides line up with TRBD1. The V segment lost 7 bases and the J segment 7 bases; nucleotides outside the gene matches: 12. Per germline, CDR1 MNHEY and CDR2 SVGAGI. There are 16 residues in the CDR3. The CDR3 nucleotides read TGTGCCAGCACCGCAAACTCGGGACAGGGGGAAAATGAGCAGTTCTTC. Protein: CASTANSGQGENEQFF.

The chain carries TRBV7-2 and TRBJ2-7; D ambiguous. In germline, CDR1 is SGHTA, CDR2 FQGNSA. Trimming left V 4 bases short and J 5 bases short, with 9 bases between. The length of the CDR3 is 12 residues. CDR3 protein: CASSSQRNEQYF. CDR3 bases: TGTGCCAGCAGCTCCCAGAGGAACGAGCAGTACTTC.

A remark on this clonotype: This may stem from a read error, because a much larger clone lies one nucleotide away. The chain employs TRBV10-3 and TRBJ2-7, with D hard to call. This CDR3 is 11 amino acids long. Germline CDR1 reads ENHRY; CDR2 reads SYGVKD. CDR3 nucleotides: TGTGCCATCAAAGACTCCTACAAGCAGTACTTC. The encoded protein is CAIKDSYKQYF.